This TCR beta chain was retrieved from a study of blood T cell repertoires in COVID-19. Across the whole study: Donors in the United States, Italy and Spain gave samples during acute or convalescent COVID-19.

The ends lost 0 bases at V and 1 base at J; junction bases unmatched: 2. This CDR3 has 16 amino acids. The germline gives CDR1 SEHNR, CDR2 FQNEAQ (reference sequence). This clone showed up just a few times. Sequencing used immunoSEQ multiplex PCR; TCRdb keeps in-frame clones, though not all of them. The sample contains about 190,000 clones, about three quarters of which appear only once. The sequence derives from a woman at least 80 years old with active or convalescent COVID-19. The V gene is TRBV7-9, the J gene TRBJ2-2, with 7 bases aligning to TRBD1. Sequencing used peripheral blood. CDR3 coding DNA: TGTGCCAGCAGCTTAGCTCGGACAGGGAACACCGGGGAGCTGTTTTTT. Its protein is CASSLARTGNTGELFF.